What follows is one TCR beta chain and its context. Nashville, Tennessee was home to all donors, who were Caucasian adults. CD45RA+ naive and CD45RA-negative memory subsets were separated from CD4+ cells. The data are from a study of shared clonotypes between healthy human individuals. The length of the CDR3 is 14 residues. Looked up from germline, CDR1 is MGHRA and CDR2 is YSYEKL. Clones were read by immunoSEQ multiplex PCR, and TCRdb kept only the in-frame ones, dropping some. This sample has over a million clones, with 70% to 80% found just once. The clonotype comes from a man between 18 and 35 years old in good health. V usage is TRBV4-1 and J usage is TRBJ2-5; D is uncertain. The tail of the sequence fits TRBJ2-7 better, so the J call may be wrong. The sample taken for sequencing was memory CD4+ T cells sorted from blood. Subset here: CD45RA-negative fraction. Here the CDR3 DNA reads TGCGCCAGCAGCCAAGGGTGGGCAGCCTACGAGCAGTACTTC. Translating gives CASSQGWAAYEQYF.